The subject of this entry is one TCR beta chain. Antigen specificity is unknown. Sequence at one end of the junction differs from germline and may be a read error. In building TCR beta libraries, iRepertoire HTBI primers were used together with Arm-PCR of CDR3 regions. TCRdb processed the multiplex PCR reads anew with MiXCR; each CDR3 protein has one entry. The sample lists 310,000 or so distinct CDR3 sequences, more than 20% occurring once. This specimen belongs to a study of regulatory T cells in long-lasting Graves disease. Study results and limitations: Persistent patients had a count of shared public clonotypes (approximately 2,700) that exceeded that of new patients (around 1,000).

Documented time point: persistent/refractory GD, antithyroid drugs over 5 years with positive TRAb. Preparation of the TCR library used RNA extracted from PBMCs. From germline, CDR1 is WNHNN and CDR2 SYGVQD (reference sequence). The CDR3 loop spans 14 amino acids. Sequenced here: peripheral blood mononuclear cells (PBMCs), sampled when the disease was refractory, from a patient treated with antithyroid drugs. The genes are TRBV10-1 and TRBJ2-7; TRBD2 aligns across 8 bases. The receptor was derived from a female donor with Graves disease. CDR3: CARKRSGSSCEQYF. In DNA, the CDR3 is TGCGCCAGAAAAAGGAGCGGGAGCTCCTGCGAGCAGTACTTC.